This T cell receptor beta chain was recorded in a study of T cell responses to AZD1222 COVID-19 vaccine. As for the study in general: Samples with a second dose at about 4 or about 12 weeks were pooled together.

Concerning this clone itself: Its antigen is as yet unknown.

Using immunoSEQ multiplex PCR, the repertoire was profiled, and TCRdb retains in-frame clones only, with some absent. This table holds 150,000 to 200,000 clones, 94% found once. The study, taken as a whole, reports: Baseline serology detected seropositivity in only a handful of AZD1222 recipients. Donor demographics were predominantly white British with a female majority; clonal diversity may be underestimated. Repertoire sampling happened only post peak T cell response.

The CDR3 has 18 residues. Trimming took 0 bases from V and 2 from J; bases not matched to a gene: 10. Germline loops: CDR1 ENHRY, CDR2 SYGVKD. This clonotype was obtained from an adult in good health. The sequenced sample was peripheral blood, obtained on day 0 of AZD1222 vaccination. The chain recombines TRBV10-3 with TRBJ1-2; 9 nucleotides match TRBD1. The CDR3 nucleotides read TGTGCCATCAGTGAGTCGACGTCGACAGGGGGAAAAAACTATGGCTACACCTTC. Protein: CAISESTSTGGKNYGYTF.